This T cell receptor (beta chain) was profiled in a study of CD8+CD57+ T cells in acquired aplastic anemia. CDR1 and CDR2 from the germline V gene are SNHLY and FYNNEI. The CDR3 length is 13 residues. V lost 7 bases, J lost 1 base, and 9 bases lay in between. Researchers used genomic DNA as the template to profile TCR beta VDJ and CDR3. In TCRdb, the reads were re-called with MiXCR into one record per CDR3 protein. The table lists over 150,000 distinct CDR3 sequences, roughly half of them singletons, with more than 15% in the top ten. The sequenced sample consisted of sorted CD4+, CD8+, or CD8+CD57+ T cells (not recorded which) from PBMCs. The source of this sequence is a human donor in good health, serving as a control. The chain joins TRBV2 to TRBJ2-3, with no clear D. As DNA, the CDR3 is TGTGCCAGCAATAGTGCCCGCACAGATACGCAGTATTTT. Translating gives CASNSARTDTQYF.